This note documents a single T cell receptor (beta chain) sequence. Its antigen is unidentified. This entry is derived from a study of cytomegalovirus exposure and HLA in healthy donors. Whole-study findings and limits: According to reports, the classifier identified cytomegalovirus status with high specificity and sensitivity. A previous analysis found most TCR beta V segments productive roughly 87% or roughly 30% of the time.

Trimming cost V 4 bases and J 0 bases; bases outside gene matches: 6. The germline V gene encodes CDR1 MGHRA and CDR2 YSYEKL. The CDR3 has 15 amino acids. The study ran its PCR with 60 Vbeta and 13 Jbeta primers. Produced via immunoSEQ multiplex PCR; TCRdb's table is partial and in-frame only. Of around 77,000 clones in the sample, approximately 78% were seen once. The V and J genes are TRBV4-1 and TRBJ2-7; 7 bases line up with TRBD1. Input material: PBMCs. The clonotype was recovered from a middle-aged man in good health and CMV-seronegative. The chain's CDR3 is CASSPRAGGSYEQYF. The CDR3 region has the DNA TGCGCCAGCAGCCCCAGGGCAGGGGGCTCCTACGAGCAGTACTTC.